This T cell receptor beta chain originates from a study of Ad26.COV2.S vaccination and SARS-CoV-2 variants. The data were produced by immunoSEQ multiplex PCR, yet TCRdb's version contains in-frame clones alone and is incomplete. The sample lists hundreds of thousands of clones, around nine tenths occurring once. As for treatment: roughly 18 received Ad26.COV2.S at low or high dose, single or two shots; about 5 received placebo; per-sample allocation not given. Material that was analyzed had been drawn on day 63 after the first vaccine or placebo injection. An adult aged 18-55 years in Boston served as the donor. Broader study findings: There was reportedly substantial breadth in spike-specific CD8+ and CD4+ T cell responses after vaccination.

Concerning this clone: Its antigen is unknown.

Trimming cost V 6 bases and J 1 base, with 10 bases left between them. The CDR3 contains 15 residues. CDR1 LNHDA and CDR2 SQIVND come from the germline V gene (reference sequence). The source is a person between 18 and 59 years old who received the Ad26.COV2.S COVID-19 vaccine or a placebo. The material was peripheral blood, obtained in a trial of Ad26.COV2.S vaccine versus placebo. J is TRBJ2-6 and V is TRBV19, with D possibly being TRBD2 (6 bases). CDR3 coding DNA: TGTGCCAGTAGGGCTAGCGTATCTGGGGCCAACGTCCTGACTTTC. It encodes CASRASVSGANVLTF.